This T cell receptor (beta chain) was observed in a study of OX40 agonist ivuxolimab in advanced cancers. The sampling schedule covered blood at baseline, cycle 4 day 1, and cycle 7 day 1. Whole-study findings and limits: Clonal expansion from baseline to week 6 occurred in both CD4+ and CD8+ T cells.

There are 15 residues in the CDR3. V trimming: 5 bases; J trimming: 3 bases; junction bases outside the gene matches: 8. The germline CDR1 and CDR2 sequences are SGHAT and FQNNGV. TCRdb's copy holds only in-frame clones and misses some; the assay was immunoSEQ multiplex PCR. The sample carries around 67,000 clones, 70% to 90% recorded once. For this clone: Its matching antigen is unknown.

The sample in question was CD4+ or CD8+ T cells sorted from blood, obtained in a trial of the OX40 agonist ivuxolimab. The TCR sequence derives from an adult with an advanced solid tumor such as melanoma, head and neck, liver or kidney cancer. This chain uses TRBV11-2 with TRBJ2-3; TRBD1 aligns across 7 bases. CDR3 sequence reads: CASSRTGVVTDTQYF. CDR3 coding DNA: TGTGCCAGCAGCCGTACAGGGGTTGTAACAGATACGCAGTATTTT.